The table lists the clone carrying this TCR beta chain with many counts. The source of the sample is a study of patients and donors after allogeneic stem cell transplantation. This CDR3 spans 15 amino acids. Trimming stripped 5 bases from V and 0 bases from J, with 10 bases between. TCRdb fed the RT-PCR reads into MiXCR, producing one record per CDR3 protein. The sample shows over 10,000 distinct CDR3 sequences, approximately 25% of them seen only once. The receptor's source is a human donor who was either an allogeneic HSCT recipient or a stem cell or donor lymphocyte infusion donor (not recorded which). It is not recorded whose cells these are; they may come from a transplant donor. Sequenced input: blood, either unsorted or a sorted T cell fraction (not recorded which). V and J are TRBV12-3 or TRBV12-4 and TRBJ1-4, with unresolved D. CDR3 residues: CASSLWTTTNEKLFF. CDR3 nucleotides: TGTGCCAGCAGTCTTTGGACGACAACTAATGAAAAACTGTTTTTT.